This is a list of T cell receptor beta chains from one sample in a study of PD-1 blockade in mismatch repair-deficient tumors. The data were produced by immunoSEQ multiplex PCR, yet TCRdb's version contains in-frame clones alone and is incomplete. The repertoire holds 120,000 or so clones, with around 83% as singletons. The source material was peripheral blood, sampled 44 weeks after starting pembrolizumab. The receptors derive from an adult with mismatch repair-deficient cancer. Both conserved end residues are part of each CDR3. A D gene is named only where the DNA matches it firmly. Clone size is given for some rows only: seen once, a few or many times, or a class if the clone is expanded.

clone size,D gene,V gene,J gene,CDR3 DNA,CDR3 protein
few,TRBD1,TRBV5-1,TRBJ2-7,TGCGCCAGCAGCTCCGGACAGGGGGGTTCCTACGAGCAGTACTTC,CASSSGQGGSYEQYF
NA,NA,TRBV10-3,TRBJ2-6,TGTGCCATCAGTGAGTCGAACCCTATAGCTCGGGCCAACGTCCTGACTTTC,CAISESNPIARANVLTF
NA,TRBD1,TRBV19,TRBJ1-1,TGTGCCAGTACCCCGGGACAGATGAACACTGAAGCTTTCTTT,CASTPGQMNTEAFF
NA,TRBD1,TRBV4-3,TRBJ2-7,TGCGCCAGCAGCCAAACCGGGACAGGGGTCTACGAGCAGTACTTC,CASSQTGTGVYEQYF
NA,NA,TRBV21-1,TRBJ2-2,TGTGCCAGCAGCAGCACAAGTGGCCGGGACACAACGAGGGGGGAGCTGTTTTTT,CASSSTSGRDTTRGELFF
NA,TRBD2,TRBV27,TRBJ2-1,TGTGCCAGCAGTCCAGGGACTAGCCCTTACAATGAGCAGTTCTTC,CASSPGTSPYNEQFF
NA,NA,TRBV29-1,TRBJ2-2,TGCAGCGTGGGGAAGGCCAACACCGGGGAGCTGTTTTTT,CSVGKANTGELFF
NA,NA,TRBV20-1,TRBJ2-1,TGCAGTGCTAGAGATTACCCTGAGCAGTTCTTC,CSARDYPEQFF
NA,NA,TRBV4-2,TRBJ1-2,TGTGCCAGCAGCCTTGTGGACAGCCTTTATGGCTACACCTTC,CASSLVDSLYGYTF
NA,TRBD1,TRBV27,TRBJ1-3,TGTGCCAGCAGATCCTCCGGGACAGGGCCCGGAAACACCATATATTTT,CASRSSGTGPGNTIYF
NA,NA,TRBV21-1,TRBJ2-3,TGTGCCAGCAGCAAAGGGACTAGCGGGAGCACAGATACGCAGTATTTT,CASSKGTSGSTDTQYF
once,NA,TRBV5-1,TRBJ1-4,TGCGCCAGCAGCTTGGCCGGGCAGGCGGCTAATGAAAAACTGTTTTTT,CASSLAGQAANEKLFF
NA,NA,TRBV7-8,TRBJ1-3,TGTGCCAGCAGCCAATATCCAGGCGTTGGAAACACCATATATTTT,CASSQYPGVGNTIYF
NA,NA,TRBV5-4,TRBJ1-4,TGTGCCAGCAGCCGCGGGGGAACGTCTATGAGGACTAATGAAAAACTGTTTTTT,CASSRGGTSMRTNEKLFF
NA,NA,TRBV6-5,TRBJ1-4,TGTGCCAGCAGACTCGGACGGTATGGTAAACTGTTTTTT,CASRLGRYGKLFF
NA,TRBD1,TRBV13,TRBJ1-1,TGTGCCAGCAGCCTGTCCGGGACAGGGGGACCCACTGAAGCTTTCTTT,CASSLSGTGGPTEAFF
NA,NA,TRBV15,TRBJ2-3,TGTGCCACCAGCAGAGAGCCACGGAAAAATGAAGGCACAGATACGCAGTATTTT,CATSREPRKNEGTDTQYF
NA,NA,TRBV13,TRBJ2-7,TGTGCCAGCAGCTTCTTTTGGACATCCCACGAGCAGTACTTC,CASSFFWTSHEQYF
NA,NA,TRBV2,TRBJ2-7,TGTGCCAGCAGTGAAGCACAAGCGTGGGGAATTGGCTACGAGCAGTACTTC,CASSEAQAWGIGYEQYF
NA,TRBD2,TRBV15,TRBJ2-7,TGTGCCACCAGCAGAGGCAAGGGGCTAGCGGATTCCTACGAGCAGTACTTC,CATSRGKGLADSYEQYF
NA,TRBD2,TRBV28,TRBJ2-3,TGTGCCAGCAGTACCCCCCGTAGGTTGAGGGAGGGCGCAGATACGCAGTATTTT,CASSTPRRLREGADTQYF
NA,NA,TRBV12-5,TRBJ1-5,TGTGCTAGTGGTTTTTTCCTGTCGGACAAGAAAAATCAGCCCCAGCATTTT,CASGFFLSDKKNQPQHF
NA,TRBD1,TRBV6-1,TRBJ1-2,TGTGCCAGCAGTGAAGCGCCGACAGGGTCTGGCTACACCTTC,CASSEAPTGSGYTF
NA,TRBD1,TRBV19,TRBJ1-2,TGTGCCAGTAGTATTCAGGGGGCGCGAAGTGGCTACACCTTC,CASSIQGARSGYTF
NA,NA,TRBV11-1,TRBJ2-1,TGTGCCAGCAGCAGACTAGAAGTTGGCAATGAGCAGTTCTTC,CASSRLEVGNEQFF
NA,NA,TRBV9,TRBJ2-5,TGTGCCAGCAGTGGGGGAGCTATCCAAGAGACCCAGTACTTC,CASSGGAIQETQYF
NA,NA,TRBV30,TRBJ2-7,TGTGCCTGGAGGCGGACGGCTGGCTCCTACGAGCAGTACTTC,CAWRRTAGSYEQYF
NA,TRBD2,TRBV5-1,TRBJ2-1,TGCGCCAGCAGCCCGGGACTAGCGGCCTACAATGAGCAGTTCTTC,CASSPGLAAYNEQFF
NA,TRBD2,TRBV7-9,TRBJ2-2,TGTGCCAGCAGCTTAGTTCGACTAGCGGGCAACACCGGGGAGCTGTTTTTT,CASSLVRLAGNTGELFF
NA,TRBD2,TRBV4-1,TRBJ2-7,TGCGCCAGCAGCCAAGTTCAGACTAGCGGGAGCGAACCCTCCTACGAGCAGTACTTC,CASSQVQTSGSEPSYEQYF
NA,NA,TRBV4-3,TRBJ2-3,TGCGCCAGCAGCCAAGATCTGTCCGGGGACACAGATACGCAGTATTTT,CASSQDLSGDTDTQYF
NA,NA,TRBV13,TRBJ2-3,TGTGCCAGCAGCTTAGCGGCGGGCCGCACAGATACGCAGTATTTT,CASSLAAGRTDTQYF
NA,NA,TRBV5-1,TRBJ2-3,TGCGCCAGCAGCTTGGGGTTTCCGACGGAGGCCACAGATACGCAGTATTTT,CASSLGFPTEATDTQYF
NA,NA,TRBV29-1,TRBJ2-2,TGCAGCGTTGATCCAGGGGGGTCTACCGGGGAGCTGTTTTTT,CSVDPGGSTGELFF
NA,TRBD1,TRBV30,TRBJ1-3,TGTGCCTGGAGTGCCAGAAGCGACAGGGGCTCAGGAAACACCATATATTTT,CAWSARSDRGSGNTIYF
NA,NA,TRBV2,TRBJ2-1,TGTGCCAGCAGTGGAGGCTTGAGCTCCTACAATGAGCAGTTCTTC,CASSGGLSSYNEQFF
NA,NA,TRBV28,TRBJ2-7,TGTGCCAGCAGTTTGCTGTCGGGAGTCTACGAGCAGTACTTC,CASSLLSGVYEQYF
NA,NA,TRBV6-5,TRBJ2-7,TGTGCCAGCAGTTACTCGGTGGACCCCTCAGGCTACGAGCAGTACTTC,CASSYSVDPSGYEQYF
NA,NA,TRBV7-9,TRBJ2-5,TGTGCCAGCAGCTTAATAGGCTTACAAGAGACCCAGTACTTC,CASSLIGLQETQYF
NA,TRBD2,TRBV9,TRBJ2-2,TGTGCCAGCAGCCTTAGCGGGAGGGCCTCCACCGGGGAGCTGTTTTTT,CASSLSGRASTGELFF
NA,TRBD2,TRBV5-1,TRBJ2-5,TGCGCCAGCAGCTTGGCCGTCGGGGCGGGAGAACAGACCCAGTACTTC,CASSLAVGAGEQTQYF
NA,TRBD1,TRBV30,TRBJ2-1,TGTGCCTCCCGCCCGGACAGGCCTTACAATGAGCAGTTCTTC,CASRPDRPYNEQFF
once,TRBD2,TRBV4-1,TRBJ2-7,TGCGCCAGCCTGGGGGGGACTAGCGGGATCTACGAGCAGTACTTC,CASLGGTSGIYEQYF
once,NA,TRBV6-5,TRBJ2-1,TGTGCCAGCAGTTACTCGCCGGATAGCTCCTACAATGAGCAGTTCTTC,CASSYSPDSSYNEQFF
once,TRBD2,TRBV5-8,TRBJ2-3,TGTGCCGTCGGGACTAGCGCGATGGAGGATACGCAGTATTTT,CAVGTSAMEDTQYF
NA,NA,TRBV5-5,TRBJ1-1,TGTGCCAGCAGCTTGGGGACGGGGAACACTGAAGCTTTCTTT,CASSLGTGNTEAFF
NA,TRBD1,TRBV14,TRBJ2-1,TGTGCCAGCAGCCGACAGGGGATCAATGAGCAGTTCTTC,CASSRQGINEQFF
NA,TRBD1,TRBV7-3,TRBJ2-2,TGTGCCAGCAGCTTAACTTTAGACAGGGGGTCATCCGGGGAGCTGTTTTTT,CASSLTLDRGSSGELFF
NA,NA,TRBV6-6,TRBJ2-7,TGTGCCAGCAGTTACGGACAGACCTACGAGCAGTACTTC,CASSYGQTYEQYF
NA,NA,TRBV29-1,TRBJ2-2,TGCAGCGTTGGCCACAGCACCGGGGAGCTGTTTTTT,CSVGHSTGELFF